This record concerns one T cell receptor (beta chain) sequence. Its antigen is not identified. The entry originates in a study of PD-1 blockade in mismatch repair-deficient tumors. Whole-study results and caveats: All three positive peptides came from frameshift mutations, yielding roughly 130 blood TCRs. Tumor-resident clones, often undetectable pretreatment in blood, expanded then contracted after pembrolizumab.

The time point here: 10-day in vitro stimulation with candidate neoantigen peptide 7. All patients were mismatch repair deficient, assessed by either PCR or immunohistochemistry. Cells were stimulated 10 days with each of more than 5 ELISpot-reactive neoantigens. Repertoires were generated with immunoSEQ multiplex PCR, while TCRdb's copy carries only in-frame clones and drops some. The sample includes thousands of clones, approximately 89% of them seen just once. CDR1 and CDR2 (germline): MNHEY, SVGAGI. This CDR3 is built from 15 residues. J lost 7 bases, V lost 2 bases, and 3 bases had no gene match.

The source was cells cultured in vitro, collected from a patient treated with pembrolizumab. The chain carries TRBV6-5 and TRBJ1-6; 9 bases line up with TRBD1. This receptor was taken from an adult with mismatch repair-deficient cancer. CDR3 sequence: CASSYGTGMNSPLHF. The CDR3 DNA follows: TGTGCCAGCAGTTACGGGACAGGGATGAATTCACCCCTCCACTTT.